Listed here is a single T cell receptor beta chain. These data come from a study of blood T cells in healthy people across ages. It was with a sample-barcoded 5' primer and a J-beta primer mix that a second PCR of roughly 7 to 12 cycles was run. TCRdb recomputed calls from the 5' RACE reads with MiXCR, one row per CDR3 protein. The profile shows some 790,000 distinct CDR3 sequences, roughly 26% of them singletons. The CDR3 is made up of 17 amino acids. The germline gives CDR1 MGHRA, CDR2 YSYEKL. Trimming took 0 bases from V and 11 from J, leaving 23 bases between them. This sequence originates from a woman at least 80 years old in good health. Sequencing used blood. The rearrangement joins TRBV4-1 to TRBJ1-5; D is unresolved. The CDR3 here is CASSQDSTTGNNRAQHF. The DNA of the CDR3 is TGCGCCAGCAGCCAAGATAGTACCACGGGAAATAATCGGGCCCAGCATTTT.